This T cell receptor (beta chain) comes out of a study of shared clonotypes between healthy human individuals. Overall study results and limits: It was expected that sequencing depth would affect clonotype sharing among donors. Clonotypes not shared had lower generation probabilities than those common to all four donors.

Between the trimmed V and J ends, which lost 0 bases and 3 bases, there was a span of 11 bases. The CDR3 extends over 14 amino acids. The germline V gene has CDR1 GTSNPN and CDR2 SVGIG (reference sequence). Data came from immunoSEQ multiplex PCR; TCRdb stores just in-frame clones and leaves some out. Of some 600,000 clones listed, about 96% are singletons. Positive CCR7 selection of CD45RO-negative cells yielded the naive CD8 cells, and terminally differentiated effector memory CD45RA+ cells were excluded. Notes on this clone: Its antigen is not identified.

The specimen was naive CD8+ T cells sorted from blood. This chain connects TRBV30 to TRBJ1-2, with D hard to call. This sequence was found in a woman under 40 in good health. The CDR3, as DNA: TGTGCCTGGAGTGTACATTCAGGAGACTATGGCTACACCTTC. It encodes CAWSVHSGDYGYTF.